Shown below are 5 T cell receptor beta chains from a single sample sequenced in a study of blood T cell repertoires in COVID-19 (dated by TCRdb to about 2020). The library was obtained by the immunoSEQ multiplex PCR assay. The table comes from immuneACCESS by way of TCRdb, which keeps in-frame sequences with V and J called. Part of the clones is missing from these tables; in studies checked, under half for an unresolved V gene and the rest for unknown reasons. The sample has 60,000 or so clones on record, approximately 90% of them singletons. The top ten constitute around 8% of the sample. The sequenced material came from peripheral blood. All receptors come from a human donor with active COVID-19. The donor label of this sample is uncertain.

The chain couples TRBV6-5 to TRBJ2-1; TRBD2 aligns across 12 bases. V lost 4 bases to trimming and J lost 7 bases; unmatched junction nucleotides: 5. This CDR3 contains 15 residues. From germline, CDR1 is MNHEY and CDR2 SVGAGI. The CDR3 DNA follows: TGTGCCAGCAGTTGGACTAGCGGGGTAAAGAATGAGCAGTTCTTC. Translation: CASSWTSGVKNEQFF.

The chain carries TRBV6-6 and TRBJ2-2; 7 nucleotides match TRBD1. This CDR3 contains 15 residues. The germline V gene encodes CDR1 MNHNY and CDR2 SVGAGI (reference sequence). Losses at the gene ends were 4 bases for V and 0 bases for J; bases not matched to a gene: 2. The CDR3 protein is CASSLGGTNTGELFF. The CDR3 nucleotides read TGTGCCAGCAGTTTAGGGGGCACGAACACCGGGGAGCTGTTTTTT.

The chain carries TRBV10-2 and TRBJ2-1; perhaps TRBD2 as D (6 bases). CDR1 and CDR2 from the germline V gene are WSHSY and SAAADI. V was trimmed by 1 base and J by 8 bases, leaving 15 bases between them. The CDR3 spans 15 residues. The CDR3 loop reads CASSELGLASYEQFF. The DNA of the CDR3 is TGCGCCAGCAGTGAGTTGGGACTTGCCTCTTATGAGCAGTTCTTC.

This sequence joins TRBV2 and TRBJ2-2; a possible D gene is TRBD2 (6 bases). The V end was cut by 6 bases, the J end by 8 bases, with 10 bases between. The V gene's germline CDR1 is SNHLY and CDR2 FYNNEI. The CDR3 consists of 12 residues. For the CDR3, the DNA is TGTGCCAGCAGGCTCGGGACTGGGGAGCTGTTTTTT. This gives the protein CASRLGTGELFF.

The rearrangement uses TRBV6-5 and TRBJ2-1; D not certain. Germline-derived CDR1 and CDR2 are MNHEY and SVGAGI. V lost 10 bases and J lost 0, with 7 bases in between. This CDR3 is 12 amino acids long. This CDR3 reads CATRFSYNEQFF. DNA for the CDR3: TGTGCCACCCGGTTCTCCTACAATGAGCAGTTCTTC.